A single sample gave rise to the 15 T cell receptor beta chains below, sequenced in a study of early T cells in non-severe SARS-CoV-2 infection. TCRdb itself ran the 5' RACE reads through MiXCR, one entry per CDR3 protein. Found here are about 60,000 distinct CDR3 sequences, 10% to 15% of them singletons; the top ten hold 4.8%. The sample comprised whole blood. All receptors derive from an adult who was a healthcare worker with PCR-confirmed SARS-CoV-2 infection or an uninfected control (not recorded which).

This clonotype has a count of ten or more. The genes are TRBV7-2 and TRBJ2-5; TRBD1 agrees at 7 bases. V lost 5 bases and J lost 2; bases outside the gene matches: 5. The CDR3 spans 14 residues. The V gene's germline CDR1 is SGHTA and CDR2 FQGNSA. The CDR3 region has the DNA TGTGCCAGCAGCCCCCGACAGGGACAAGAGACCCAGTACTTC. Translation gives CASSPRQGQETQYF.

This clonotype was counted between two and nine times. This chain joins TRBV6-1 and TRBJ1-1, with 7 nucleotides matching TRBD1. J lost 12 bases, V lost 4 bases, and 17 bases had no gene match. This CDR3 is built from 15 residues. From germline, CDR1 is MNHNS and CDR2 SASEGT. The CDR3 DNA is TGTGCCAGCAGTGTTGACAGGGAGGAAGGTGGCCAGCCTTTCTTT. Residues: CASSVDREEGGQPFF.

The chain uses TRBV28 and TRBJ1-1; 7 bases fit TRBD1. The CDR3 spans 14 residues. Germline values: CDR1 MDHEN, CDR2 SYDVKM. V was clipped by 8 bases and J by 3 bases; unmatched bases: 9. The chain's CDR3 is CASRPGTDYTEAFF. The CDR3 nucleotides are TGTGCCAGCCGCCCCGGGACAGACTACACTGAAGCTTTCTTT.

This clonotype has ten or more counts. The rearrangement links TRBV28 to TRBJ1-3; perhaps TRBD1 as D (6 bases). The CDR3 has 16 residues. Germline loops: CDR1 MDHEN, CDR2 SYDVKM. The V gene lost 6 bases and the J gene lost 1 base, with 16 bases spanning the gap. The CDR3 is CASRLQGSGSGNTIYF. The CDR3 nucleotides are TGTGCCAGCAGACTACAGGGCTCAGGTTCTGGAAACACCATATATTTT. The whole variable domain, remainder taken from reference TRBV28 and TRBJ1-3, is DVKVTQSSRYLVKRTGEKVFLECVQDMDHENMFWYRQDPGLGLRLIYFSYDVKMKEKGDIPEGYSVSREKKERFSLILESASTNQTSMYLCASRLQGSGSGNTIYFGEGSWLTVV.

At least ten counts were recorded for this clonotype. The chain is built from TRBV7-2 and TRBJ2-3; weak D call: TRBD1 (5 bases). The V end lost 0 bases, the J end lost 1 base, and 5 bases lay between the germline ends. Germline V gene data show CDR1 as SGHTA and CDR2 as FQGNSA. The CDR3 sequence is 14 residues long. The CDR3 DNA sequence: TGTGCCAGCAGCTTAGCAGGGGGCACAGATACGCAGTATTTT. Its protein product is CASSLAGGTDTQYF.

The genes are TRBV18 and TRBJ2-1; D gene uncertain. Trimming took off 3 bases at V and 0 bases at J, with 18 bases between the two ends. The CDR3 extends over 18 amino acids. The V gene's germline CDR1 is KGHSH and CDR2 LQKENI. CDR3 protein: CASSPLPSTESSYNEQFF. The DNA of the CDR3 is TGTGCCAGCTCACCTTTACCCTCGACGGAGAGCTCCTACAATGAGCAGTTCTTC. Combining the CDR3 with reference TRBV18 and TRBJ2-1 gives the whole variable domain NAGVMQNPRHLVRRRGQEARLRCSPMKGHSHVYWYRQLPEEGLKFMVYLQKENIIDESGMPKERFSAEFPKEGPSILRIQQVVRGDSAAYFCASSPLPSTESSYNEQFFGPGTRLTVL.

The table lists this clonotype with many counts. The chain carries TRBV9 and TRBJ2-3; 8 nucleotides agree with TRBD2. The CDR3 runs 16 residues. CDR1 and CDR2 (germline): SGDLS, YYNGEE. V was clipped by 0 bases and J by 5 bases; unmatched bases: 8. The CDR3 reads CASSVGSSGGGDTQYF. For the CDR3, the DNA is TGTGCCAGCAGCGTAGGATCAAGCGGGGGAGGAGATACGCAGTATTTT.

V usage is TRBV12-3 or TRBV12-4 and J usage is TRBJ2-1, with D perhaps given as TRBD1 or TRBD2 (5 bases each). Between the trimmed V and J ends, which lost 5 bases and 6 bases, there was a span of 11 bases. This CDR3 has 13 amino acids. The CDR3 reads CASSGDGLNEQFF. The CDR3 bases are TGTGCCAGCAGTGGGGACGGCCTCAATGAGCAGTTCTTC.

The CDR3 sequence: CASSQRSQETQYF. CDR3 coding DNA: TGTGCCAGCAGCCAGCGGAGCCAAGAGACCCAGTACTTC. The chain uses TRBV12-3 or TRBV12-4 and TRBJ2-5, with a tentative D call TRBD2 (5 bases). The ends were cut back, 6 bases at V and 1 base at J, with 9 bases in the middle. CDR3 length equals 13 residues.

The V gene is TRBV7-2, the J gene TRBJ1-6; maybe TRBD1 (5 bases). The CDR3 consists of 17 residues. Trimming shortened V by 0 bases and J by 0 bases, and 9 bases separated the two germline ends. CDR1 is SGHTA and CDR2 is FQGNSA in the germline V gene. The CDR3 sequence is CASSLAWGISYNSPLHF. CDR3 nucleotides: TGTGCCAGCAGCTTAGCATGGGGGATCTCCTATAATTCACCCCTCCACTTT.

The chain carries TRBV5-6 and TRBJ2-1; perhaps TRBD2 as D (6 bases). Germline V CDR1 and CDR2: SGHDT, YYEEEE. V lost 4 bases and J 5 bases, leaving 16 bases between the germline ends. This CDR3 comprises 15 residues. CDR3 amino acids: CASSRRRVTNNEQFF. CDR3 sequence (DNA): TGTGCCAGCAGCCGGAGGAGGGTTACCAACAATGAGCAGTTCTTC.

This clonotype was observed many times. V is TRBV12-3 or TRBV12-4 and J is TRBJ2-4; TRBD1 matches at 8 bases. This CDR3 is 16 amino acids long. The J segment lost 1 base and the V segment lost 6 bases, leaving 8 bases of the junction unmatched. This CDR3 is CASSLTGAAAKNIQYF. The DNA of the CDR3 is TGTGCCAGCAGCCTGACAGGGGCGGCGGCCAAAAACATTCAGTACTTC.

This clonotype was seen a handful of times. The V gene is TRBV6-5, the J gene TRBJ1-6, with TRBD1 matching 7 bases. In germline, CDR1 is MNHEY, CDR2 SVGAGI. This CDR3 has 14 amino acids. V shed 5 bases, J shed 7 bases, and the junction held 5 bases outside the gene matches. CDR3 in amino acids: CASSPGQRNSPLHF. In nucleotides, the CDR3 is TGTGCCAGCAGTCCGGGACAGCGGAATTCACCCCTCCACTTT.

This clonotype turned up a few times. The chain employs TRBV7-2 and TRBJ2-7; D is perhaps TRBD1 or TRBD2 (6 bases each). CDR1 and CDR2 from the germline V gene are SGHTA and FQGNSA. This CDR3 spans 16 amino acids. Between the trimmed V and J ends, which lost 5 bases and 3 bases, there was a span of 20 bases. The CDR3 sequence is CASSPGARGGDYEQYF. The CDR3 nucleotides are TGTGCCAGCAGCCCAGGGGCGCGGGGTGGAGACTACGAGCAGTACTTC.

In this sample, this clonotype turned up many times. The chain is built from TRBV7-3 and TRBJ1-1; a weak D match, TRBD1 (5 bases). The CDR3 has 13 amino acids. Trimming removed 6 bases at V and 2 bases at J, with 10 bases between. The germline CDR1 and CDR2 sequences are SGHTA and FQGTGA. The chain's CDR3 is CASSQGRNTEAFF. The CDR3 DNA sequence: TGTGCCAGCAGTCAGGGACGTAACACTGAAGCTTTCTTT.